Listed below are T cell receptor beta chains from one sample, sequenced in a study of blood T cell repertoires in COVID-19. The repertoire was sequenced with immunoSEQ multiplex PCR; TCRdb's copy has only in-frame clones and lacks some. Seen here are some 200,000 clones, approximately 89% observed once, and the top ten hold 4.5% to 5.5%. Sequenced sample: peripheral blood. These receptors all stem from a woman in her forties with acute or convalescent COVID-19. CDR3s include the opening cysteine and the closing phenylalanine or tryptophan. The D gene is left open where the match is weak. Expanded clones get a size class; other rows say once, few or many, or leave the size out.

>NA|NA|TRBV29-1|TRBJ2-5
CSGQQVQETQYF
TGCAGCGGACAACAAGTTCAAGAGACCCAGTACTTC
>NA|once|TRBV10-2|TRBJ2-3
CASSEVLRADTQYF
TGCGCCAGCAGTGAGGTTCTCAGGGCAGATACGCAGTATTTT
>NA|NA|TRBV30|TRBJ2-5
CAWSPVAGETQYF
TGTGCCTGGAGTCCGGTGGCGGGGGAGACCCAGTACTTC
>NA|NA|TRBV6-2/TRBV6-3|TRBJ2-1
CASSYPIGGAVFGLGYNEQFF
TGTGCCAGCAGTTACCCTATTGGGGGGGCGGTTTTTGGTTTGGGATACAATGAGCAGTTCTTC
>NA|NA|TRBV6-5|TRBJ1-5
CASRGTPYSNQPQHF
TGTGCCAGCAGGGGGACACCTTATAGCAATCAGCCCCAGCATTTT
>TRBD1|NA|TRBV5-1|TRBJ1-5
CASSTGTGEQPQHF
TGCGCCAGCAGCACCGGGACAGGGGAACAGCCCCAGCATTTT
>TRBD1|few|TRBV6-2/TRBV6-3|TRBJ1-5
CASSWDRGEGQPQHF
TGTGCCAGCAGTTGGGACAGGGGGGAAGGTCAGCCCCAGCATTTT
>TRBD2|few|TRBV30|TRBJ2-3
CAWSYFRTSGKKDTQYF
TGTGCCTGGAGTTATTTTAGGACTAGCGGGAAGAAGGATACGCAGTATTTT
>NA|NA|TRBV7-3|TRBJ1-1
CASSAAGTNTEAFF
TGTGCCAGCAGCGCCGCGGGCACGAACACTGAAGCTTTCTTT
>NA|NA|TRBV10-3|TRBJ1-1
CAISEEGREAFF
TGTGCCATCAGTGAAGAGGGCAGAGAAGCTTTCTTT
>TRBD1|NA|TRBV19|TRBJ1-2
CASTYRGRIYGYTF
TGTGCCAGTACCTACAGGGGGCGAATCTATGGCTACACCTTC
>TRBD2|NA|TRBV12-3/TRBV12-4|TRBJ2-5
CASSRGGILTQYF
TGTGCCAGCAGTCGGGGGGGAATCCTGACCCAGTACTTC
>NA|NA|TRBV5-5|TRBJ2-2
CASSFTGTGELFF
TGTGCCAGCAGCTTCACAGGGACCGGGGAGCTGTTTTTT
>TRBD1|NA|TRBV3-1/TRBV3-2|TRBJ1-2
CASSRPPGQGARAGGYTF
TGTGCCAGCAGCCGACCCCCGGGACAGGGGGCGCGAGCTGGTGGCTACACCTTC
>NA|NA|TRBV19|TRBJ1-5
CASRNSGDRNQPQHF
TGTGCCAGTAGGAATTCAGGCGATCGCAATCAGCCCCAGCATTTT
>TRBD2|NA|TRBV5-1|TRBJ2-1
CASSLASGGAISEQFF
TGCGCCAGCAGCTTGGCAAGCGGGGGGGCCATTTCTGAGCAGTTCTTC
>NA|NA|TRBV4-1|TRBJ1-5
CASSLGGPQPQHF
TGCGCCAGCAGCCTCGGGGGTCCTCAGCCCCAGCATTTT
>NA|NA|TRBV11-2|TRBJ1-2
CASRAGSNYGYTF
TGTGCCAGCAGAGCGGGGTCTAACTATGGCTACACCTTC
>NA|NA|TRBV5-1|TRBJ2-2
CASRLAERLDVGGELFF
TGCGCCAGCAGGCTGGCCGAACGACTAGATGTTGGCGGGGAGCTGTTTTTT
>NA|NA|TRBV5-6|TRBJ1-2
CASSLAANYGYTF
TGTGCCAGCAGCTTGGCAGCTAACTATGGCTACACCTTC
>NA|NA|TRBV12-3/TRBV12-4|TRBJ1-3
CASSRGTGNTIYF
TGTGCCAGCAGCAGAGGGACAGGAAACACCATATATTTT
>NA|NA|TRBV30|TRBJ1-1
CAWDGQKNTEAFF
TGTGCCTGGGATGGACAGAAGAACACTGAAGCTTTCTTT
>NA|NA|TRBV30|TRBJ1-1
CAWRGATEAFF
TGTGCCTGGAGGGGGGCAACTGAAGCTTTCTTT
>NA|NA|TRBV13|TRBJ1-6
CASSPVGGGLGNSPLHF
TGTGCCAGCAGCCCCGTCGGGGGAGGCTTGGGGAATTCACCCCTCCACTTT
>NA|NA|TRBV7-9|TRBJ2-5
CASSLAQGTAVETQYF
TGTGCCAGCAGCTTAGCGCAGGGTACGGCGGTAGAGACCCAGTACTTC
>NA|NA|TRBV2|TRBJ1-4
CASSESQNYMGQKLFF
TGTGCCAGCAGTGAGTCACAAAACTATATGGGGCAAAAACTGTTTTTT